The clone carrying this TCR beta chain was seen ten or more times. This entry comes from a study of T-cell memory formation after mild COVID-19. The CDR3 totals 14 residues. Trimming took 6 bases from V and 2 from J, leaving 17 bases between them. CDR1 SQVTM and CDR2 ANQGSEA come from the germline V gene. Each CDR3 protein gets one entry after TCRdb re-called the 5' RACE reads with MiXCR. The profile shows about 290,000 distinct CDR3 sequences, roughly 18% of them singletons. The V call is TRBV29-1, the J call TRBJ2-7; D uncertain. This clonotype was sampled from a man younger than 35 who had mild COVID-19 (a few samples of this study predate the infection). Cell type and time point are not known. Sequencing used PBMCs or a T cell subset sorted from them (not recorded which). The CDR3 DNA is TGCAGCGTGGAATCGTTGGATAGTGCCTACGAGCAGTACTTC. Its protein is CSVESLDSAYEQYF.